Listed below are T cell receptor beta chains from one sample, sequenced in a study of T-cell memory formation after mild COVID-19. A single record per CDR3 protein comes from TCRdb applying MiXCR to the 5' RACE reads. Here the sample spans approximately 340,000 distinct CDR3 sequences, roughly 13% being singletons. The sequencing input was PBMCs or a T cell subset sorted from them (not recorded which). The origin of the receptors is a man between 18 and 29 years old who had mild COVID-19 (a few samples of this study predate the infection). Cell type and time point are not known. Both conserved end residues are trimmed from each CDR3.

J: TRBJ2-3; V: TRBV5-1; CDR3: ASSLSGFSTDTQY
J: TRBJ2-1; V: TRBV6-5; CDR3: ASSAKPLEQF
J: TRBJ2-1; V: TRBV7-2; CDR3: ASSSSTGTNEQF
J: TRBJ2-7; V: TRBV19; CDR3: ASSPTGTLREQY
J: TRBJ2-2; V: TRBV7-2; CDR3: ASSPGAARGDTGELF
J: TRBJ2-7; V: TRBV4-1; CDR3: ASSQLGLAGYEQY
J: TRBJ1-6; V: TRBV7-3; CDR3: ASSSGNSPLH
J: TRBJ2-1; V: TRBV4-2; CDR3: ASSPRGGSYNEQF
J: TRBJ1-2; V: TRBV5-1; CDR3: ASSLSGRGYGYT
J: TRBJ2-5; V: TRBV6-6; CDR3: ASTPPGQETQY
J: TRBJ2-5; V: TRBV18; CDR3: ASSPLAPTQETQY
J: TRBJ2-6; V: TRBV9; CDR3: ASSPELMASGDNVLT
J: TRBJ1-1; V: TRBV5-1; CDR3: ASTSFQGDTEAF
J: TRBJ2-1; V: TRBV7-9; CDR3: ASGGGVEQF
J: TRBJ2-3; V: TRBV11-2; CDR3: ASSLGSGQGKTQY
J: TRBJ2-1; V: TRBV4-3; CDR3: ASSQDRIYNEQF
J: TRBJ2-3; V: TRBV5-1; CDR3: ASSDTSALTDTQY
J: TRBJ2-3; V: TRBV4-3; CDR3: ASSQDGTGITDTQY
J: TRBJ2-5; V: TRBV7-2; CDR3: ASSSPTGGMETQY
J: TRBJ2-3; V: TRBV27; CDR3: ASSFFGASGGDTQY
J: TRBJ2-3; V: TRBV20-1; CDR3: SAKRAGTGTDTQY
J: TRBJ1-1; V: TRBV6-5; CDR3: ASAETVMNTEAF
J: TRBJ2-5; V: TRBV10-2; CDR3: ASRQGLVEETQY
J: TRBJ2-3; V: TRBV4-3; CDR3: ASSRQATSGGETTDTQY